The sequence of this T cell receptor (beta chain) was determined in a study of T-cell memory formation after mild COVID-19. Background on the study: Largely, the TCR clusters proved donor specific. Overall study findings and caveats: CD4+ clones that contracted lay mainly in CM and EM; CD8+ ones lay in EMRA. Day 15 to 85 contracting clones showed balanced CD4/CD8; day 15 to 37 expanders favored CD4+.

The junction had 12 bases not matched to a gene; V was cut back by 5 bases and J by 1 base. The CDR3 loop spans 17 amino acids. TCRdb independently ran MiXCR on the 5' RACE reads; one entry per CDR3 protein. The data contain tens of thousands of distinct CDR3 sequences, 14% of them singletons. A remark on this clonotype: Its antigen is unknown.

The sample was PBMCs or a T cell subset sorted from them (not recorded which). The chain couples TRBV12-3 or TRBV12-4 to TRBJ2-3; 7 bases map to TRBD1. The TCR originated in an adult woman who had mild COVID-19 (a few samples of this study predate the infection). Cell type and time point are not known. CDR3 sequence: CASSPGTDVLGTDTQYF. CDR3 nucleotide sequence: TGTGCCAGCAGTCCCGGGACAGACGTTCTTGGCACAGATACGCAGTATTTT.